The 8 T cell receptor beta chains presented below share a single source sample, sequenced in a study of cytomegalovirus exposure and HLA in healthy donors. The PCR ran on 60 Vbeta and 13 Jbeta primers. The method was immunoSEQ multiplex PCR; TCRdb's version includes in-frame clones alone and lacks a portion of them. The repertoire holds about 170,000 clones, with around 62% as singletons. The sample was PBMCs. The receptor set was obtained from a man between 40 and 49 years old in good health and CMV-seronegative.

This clone showed up just once. J is TRBJ1-1 and V is TRBV5-4; weak D call: TRBD1 (6 bases). Germline CDR1 and CDR2: SGHNT and YYREEE (reference sequence). Trimming removed 4 bases at V and 7 bases at J, with 11 bases between. CDR3 length equals 12 residues. The CDR3 loop reads CASSAGDGEAFF. For the CDR3, the DNA is TGTGCCAGCAGCGCAGGGGACGGTGAAGCTTTCTTT.

CDR3 nucleotide sequence: TGTGCCAGCAGCTTAGGACAGGGGTTAAAGGACACCGGGGAGCTGTTTTTT. Encoded protein: CASSLGQGLKDTGELFF. The chain has TRBV25-1 and TRBJ2-2; the match to TRBD1 covers 9 bases. After removal of 6 bases from V and 3 bases from J, the junction contained 11 bases not matched to a gene. This CDR3 contains 17 residues. Germline V gene data show CDR1 as MGHDK and CDR2 as SYGVNS.

V is TRBV15 and J is TRBJ2-1, with D tentatively TRBD2 (5 bases). V lost 0 bases and J 3 bases, leaving 12 bases between the germline ends. The CDR3 totals 16 residues. Per the germline V gene, CDR1 is LNHNV and CDR2 is YYDKDF (reference sequence). CDR3 sequence reads: CATSRDRDLRYNEQFF. The CDR3, as DNA: TGTGCCACCAGCAGAGATCGGGATCTCCGCTACAATGAGCAGTTCTTC.

The V call is TRBV9, the J call TRBJ2-7, with 8 bases aligning to TRBD2. Germline values: CDR1 SGDLS, CDR2 YYNGEE. Trimming took 0 bases from V and 2 from J; bases not matched to a gene: 10. The length of the CDR3 is 17 residues. The CDR3: CASSVDPRLAGPYEQYF. The CDR3 DNA reads as TGTGCCAGCAGCGTAGATCCGCGCCTAGCGGGTCCCTACGAGCAGTACTTC.

Here the CDR3 DNA reads TGTGCCAGTAGTTCCCTCCGGACAGGGGCAGGGGAGACCCAGTACTTC. Translated: CASSSLRTGAGETQYF. V gene TRBV19 combines with J gene TRBJ2-5; TRBD1 matches at 9 bases. Trimming cost V 5 bases and J 5 bases; bases outside gene matches: 12. This CDR3 region has 16 residues. Germline lookup yields CDR1 LNHDA and CDR2 SQIVND (reference sequence).

The J gene is TRBJ1-6, the V gene TRBV6-1, with D possibly TRBD1 on 6 matching bases. Germline V lookup: CDR1 MNHNS, CDR2 SASEGT. This CDR3 spans 15 amino acids. Trimming took off 3 bases at V and 9 bases at J, with 15 bases between the two ends. CDR3 amino acids: CASSDWQGKPSPLHF. DNA of the CDR3: TGTGCCAGCAGTGACTGGCAGGGGAAGCCTTCACCCCTCCACTTT.

This sequence joins TRBV5-1 and TRBJ2-6; 10 nucleotides line up with TRBD1. The V segment lost 5 bases and the J segment 15 bases; nucleotides outside the gene matches: 5. CDR3 length: 12 amino acids. Per the germline V gene, CDR1 is SGHRS and CDR2 is YFSETQ. CDR3 loop: CASSTWDRGLTF. CDR3 bases: TGCGCCAGCAGTACTTGGGACAGGGGCCTGACTTTC.

The rearrangement links TRBV30 to TRBJ2-1; TRBD2 agrees at 13 bases. The V gene's germline CDR1 is GTSNPN and CDR2 SVGIG (reference sequence). The CDR3 runs to 15 residues. Germline trimming cut 5 bases from V and 8 bases from J; bases unmatched to any gene: 9. The CDR3 sequence is CAWGEGLAGTDEQFF. Here the CDR3 DNA reads TGTGCCTGGGGGGAGGGACTAGCGGGGACGGATGAGCAGTTCTTC. The whole variable domain, filled in from reference TRBV30 and TRBJ2-1, reads SQTIHQWPATLVQPVGSPLSLECTVEGTSNPNLYWYRQAAGRGLQLLFYSVGIGQISSEVPQNLSASRPQDRQFILSSKKLLLSDSGFYLCAWGEGLAGTDEQFFGPGTRLTVL.